Listed here are 21 T cell receptor beta chains from one sample, sequenced in a study of regulatory T cells in long-lasting Graves disease (dated by TCRdb to 2020 to 2022). Library method: multiplex PCR. This sample was sequenced with an Illumina HiSeq 4000. iRepertoire HTBI primers and Arm-PCR amplification of CDR3 regions were used to construct TCR beta libraries. The public reads were quality trimmed at Q25 with fastp and then assembled into clones with MiXCR by TCRdb, keeping productive beta chains. Each record represents a unique CDR3 protein, reported with the most common genes and DNA among its rows. This sample is represented by fewer than 550,000 distinct CDR3 sequences; roughly 15% of them were singletons. 20% to 25% of the sample comes from the top ten. Interpreted using the paper, the time point label stands for: newly diagnosed GD, antithyroid drugs for less than 3 months. For both TCR sequencing and RNA sequencing, RNA was extracted from PBMCs in TRIzol.

This sample also appeared in a second study, on T cells in Graves' hyperthyroidism and ophthalmopathy.

Sequenced material: peripheral blood mononuclear cells (PBMCs), taken at new diagnosis, from a patient treated with antithyroid drugs. The receptors were sampled from a woman aged 18 to 35 with Graves disease. Donor details come from another sample of the same person, matched by shared clones.

This clonotype was detected a few times. The rearrangement joins TRBV30 to TRBJ1-2; 7 nucleotides align to TRBD1. The V segment lost 3 bases and the J segment 8 bases; nucleotides outside the gene matches: 15. The germline gives CDR1 GTSNPN, CDR2 SVGIG (reference sequence). The CDR3 sequence is 15 residues long. The CDR3 loop reads CAWSAGGTDDQGYTF. DNA for the CDR3: TGTGCCTGGAGCGCCGGGGGGACAGATGATCAAGGCTACACCTTC.

This clonotype was observed many times. The V gene is TRBV30, the J gene TRBJ2-1, with a possible D match to TRBD2 (6 bases). Per germline, CDR1 GTSNPN and CDR2 SVGIG (reference sequence). Trimming took 4 bases from V and 7 from J, leaving 14 bases between them. The CDR3 runs 13 residues. CDR3 bases: TGTGCCTGGACGGGAGAGAATTGGAATGAGCAGTTCTTC. This translates into CAWTGENWNEQFF.

Ten or more counts support this clonotype. The chain links TRBV27 to TRBJ2-1; TRBD1 might be the D (6 bases). The CDR3 sequence is 14 residues long. Germline loops: CDR1 MNHEY, CDR2 SMNVEV (reference sequence). The V end lost 3 bases, the J end lost 3 bases, and 9 bases lay between the germline ends. In DNA form, the CDR3 reads TGTGCCAGCAGTTTCCTAGGGGGCTACAATGAGCAGTTCTTC. It specifies CASSFLGGYNEQFF.

This clonotype was counted a few times. This chain links TRBV13 with TRBJ2-1; 7 bases map to TRBD1. The CDR3 has 14 amino acids. The germline V gene encodes CDR1 PRHDT and CDR2 FYEKMQ (reference sequence). V lost 5 bases, J lost 8 bases, and 9 bases stayed unmatched. The CDR3 sequence is CASSHSMTGHEQFF. Written as DNA, the CDR3 is TGTGCCAGCAGCCATTCAATGACAGGGCATGAGCAGTTCTTC.

Many counts were recorded for this clonotype. The chain combines TRBV7-2 with TRBJ2-1; D is uncertain. This CDR3 is built from 12 residues. Trimming cost V 5 bases and J 10 bases, with 12 bases left between them. Germline CDR1 reads SGHTA; CDR2 reads FQGNSA. The CDR3 DNA is TGTGCCAGCAGCGACCCTTTGGAGGAGCAGTTCTTC. Translation gives CASSDPLEEQFF.

At least ten counts were recorded for this clonotype. The V and J genes are TRBV7-2 and TRBJ2-3; D uncertain. V gave up 1 base and J gave up 4 bases, with 3 bases separating them. Germline V gene data show CDR1 as SGHTA and CDR2 as FQGNSA. This CDR3 is built from 12 residues. CDR3 amino acids: CASSLVSDTQYF. CDR3 nucleotide sequence: TGTGCCAGCAGCTTAGTCTCAGATACGCAGTATTTT. Based on the CDR3 plus reference TRBV7-2 and TRBJ2-3, the full variable domain is GAGVSQSPSNKVTEKGKDVELRCDPISGHTALYWYRQSLGQGLEFLIYFQGNSAPDKSGLPSDRFSAERTGGSVSTLTIQRTQQEDSAVYLCASSLVSDTQYFGPGTRLTVL.

This clonotype was observed a few times. The chain is built from TRBV4-3 and TRBJ2-2, with 8 positions matching TRBD1. Per the germline V gene, CDR1 is LGHNA and CDR2 is YSLEER. The CDR3 covers 17 residues. V was clipped by 1 base and J by 0 bases; unmatched bases: 4. Written as DNA, the CDR3 is TGCGCCAGCAGCCAAGGTTCACAGGGGGCGAACACCGGGGAGCTGTTTTTT. Amino acid sequence: CASSQGSQGANTGELFF.

This clonotype was counted ten times or more. The genes are TRBV2 and TRBJ2-3; D not certain. The V and J ends lost 5 bases and 2 bases respectively, with 11 bases between them. The CDR3 runs to 14 residues. Germline CDR1 reads SNHLY; CDR2 reads FYNNEI. The CDR3 sequence: CASSYRHLTDTQYF. CDR3 DNA sequence: TGTGCCAGCAGTTACCGACACCTCACAGATACGCAGTATTTT.

This clonotype was observed a few times. Just one base apart from a much larger clone, this may be a read error. The chain uses TRBV20-1 and TRBJ2-5; TRBD2 matches at 7 bases. The closer fit of TRBJ2-1 to the DNA end suggests the J call may be wrong. In germline, CDR1 is DFQATT, CDR2 SNEGSKA (reference sequence). This CDR3 has 14 amino acids. The CDR3: CSASSSGEYNEQFF. CDR3 DNA sequence: TGCAGTGCTAGCTCTAGCGGAGAGTACAATGAGCAGTTCTTC.

This clonotype was counted ten times or more. The chain links TRBV12-3 or TRBV12-4 to TRBJ2-7, with 13 bases fitting TRBD2. This CDR3 has 15 residues. After removal of 6 bases from V and 2 bases from J, the junction contained 4 bases not matched to a gene. CDR3 DNA sequence: TGTGCCAGCAGCAGGACTAGCGGGGGAACCTACGAGCAGTACTTC. Translation gives CASSRTSGGTYEQYF.

This clonotype has a count of ten or more. The rearrangement links TRBV11-2 to TRBJ2-5, with a possible D match to TRBD1 (6 bases). The CDR3 sequence is 15 residues long. The V gene's germline CDR1 is SGHAT and CDR2 FQNNGV. Between the trimmed V and J ends, which lost 5 bases and 4 bases, there was a span of 17 bases. CDR3 region: CASSPGQGYVETQYF. CDR3 in DNA: TGTGCCAGCAGCCCTGGGCAGGGGTACGTAGAGACCCAGTACTTC.

In its sample, this clonotype was seen many times. The gene calls are TRBV6-5 and TRBJ2-7; D is possibly TRBD2 (6 bases). Germline lookup yields CDR1 MNHEY and CDR2 SVGAGI. The V and J ends lost 2 bases and 2 bases respectively, with 13 bases between them. The CDR3 spans 15 residues. The CDR3 region is CASSYRPGAAYEQYF. CDR3 nucleotide sequence: TGTGCCAGCAGTTACCGGCCGGGAGCCGCCTACGAGCAGTACTTC.

In its sample, this clonotype was seen many times. This chain joins TRBV3-1 and TRBJ2-1; TRBD2 agrees at 9 bases. V dropped 0 bases and J dropped 9; count of bases not matched to a gene: 12. CDR1 and CDR2 (germline): LGHDT, YNNKEL (reference sequence). This CDR3 region has 17 residues. The CDR3 DNA is TGTGCCAGCAGCCAAGATAGGGCTAGCGGGAAGTCCGGTGAGCAGTTCTTC. This codes for CASSQDRASGKSGEQFF.

At least ten counts were recorded for this clonotype. CDR3 sequence: CASSRGPGTASYEQYF. CDR3 nucleotide sequence: TGTGCCAGCAGCCGAGGTCCGGGGACTGCTTCCTACGAGCAGTACTTC. This chain connects TRBV2 to TRBJ2-7; a possible D gene is TRBD2 (6 bases). Per germline, CDR1 SNHLY and CDR2 FYNNEI. The CDR3 is made up of 16 amino acids. The ends were cut back, 6 bases at V and 1 base at J, with 19 bases in the middle.

This clonotype was counted ten times or more. The V and J genes are TRBV2 and TRBJ2-3; D remains unclear. Germline lookup yields CDR1 SNHLY and CDR2 FYNNEI. V lost 4 bases and J lost 0, with 11 bases in between. This CDR3 has 15 amino acids. CDR3 residues: CASSADRPSTDTQYF. The CDR3 DNA follows: TGTGCCAGCAGTGCCGACCGGCCGAGCACAGATACGCAGTATTTT. The full variable domain, in which reference TRBV2 and TRBJ2-3 provide the parts outside the CDR3, is EPEVTQTPSHQVTQMGQEVILRCVPISNHLYFYWYRQILGQKVEFLVSFYNNEISEKSEIFDDQFSVERPDGSNFTLKIRSTKLEDSAMYFCASSADRPSTDTQYFGPGTRLTVL.

This rearrangement joins TRBV12-3 or TRBV12-4 to TRBJ1-6; 8 bases match TRBD1. There are 13 residues in the CDR3. The V gene end was trimmed by 4 bases and the J gene end by 9 bases; junction bases not matched to a gene: 2. CDR3 sequence (DNA): TGTGCCAGCAGTTCGACAGGGGCTTCACCCCTCCACTTT. Its protein is CASSSTGASPLHF.

The gene calls are TRBV5-1 and TRBJ2-5; D is tentatively TRBD1 or TRBD2 (5 bases each). The germline gives CDR1 SGHRS, CDR2 YFSETQ. V was shortened by 4 bases and J by 0 bases, with 19 bases between the two germline ends. The CDR3 is made up of 17 amino acids. The CDR3 nucleotides read TGCGCCAGCAGCGAAGCAGGTAGAGGGGTGTACCAAGAGACCCAGTACTTC. Its protein product is CASSEAGRGVYQETQYF.

This clonotype was seen ten or more times. The gene calls are TRBV28 and TRBJ2-1; D remains ambiguous. Germline CDR1 is MDHEN and CDR2 is SYDVKM. The CDR3 has 15 residues. The V gene lost 7 bases and the J gene lost 0 bases, with 13 bases spanning the gap. The CDR3 DNA is TGTGCCAGCACCCCCGGGTGGAGCTCCTACAATGAGCAGTTCTTC. It yields the protein CASTPGWSSYNEQFF.

This clonotype appeared a few times. The chain recombines TRBV6-2 or TRBV6-3 with TRBJ1-5; D ambiguous. This CDR3 is built from 13 residues. The germline V and J ends were trimmed by 2 bases and 7 bases, with 9 bases remaining between them. Germline V gives CDR1 MNHEY, CDR2 SVGEGT. The CDR3 DNA follows: TGTGCCAGCAGTTACAGTCAAACCCAGCCCCAGCATTTT. It encodes CASSYSQTQPQHF.

V is TRBV20-1 and J is TRBJ1-6, with TRBD1 matching 9 bases. The J segment lost 0 bases and the V segment lost 2 bases, leaving 8 bases of the junction unmatched. This CDR3 contains 18 residues. Germline CDR1 DFQATT, CDR2 SNEGSKA (reference sequence). The CDR3: CSARPTGGPSSYNSPLHF. For the CDR3, the DNA is TGCAGTGCTAGACCTACAGGGGGCCCGAGCTCCTATAATTCACCCCTCCACTTT.

This clonotype was recorded many times. The chain carries TRBV20-1 and TRBJ2-7; 8 bases fit TRBD1. Germline V gives CDR1 DFQATT, CDR2 SNEGSKA (reference sequence). CDR3 length: 14 residues. The V and J ends lost 6 bases and 5 bases, in that order; junction bases with no gene match: 12. CDR3 sequence reads: CSAAAVQGGDEQYF. The CDR3 nucleotides read TGCAGTGCCGCAGCCGTACAGGGGGGCGACGAGCAGTACTTC.